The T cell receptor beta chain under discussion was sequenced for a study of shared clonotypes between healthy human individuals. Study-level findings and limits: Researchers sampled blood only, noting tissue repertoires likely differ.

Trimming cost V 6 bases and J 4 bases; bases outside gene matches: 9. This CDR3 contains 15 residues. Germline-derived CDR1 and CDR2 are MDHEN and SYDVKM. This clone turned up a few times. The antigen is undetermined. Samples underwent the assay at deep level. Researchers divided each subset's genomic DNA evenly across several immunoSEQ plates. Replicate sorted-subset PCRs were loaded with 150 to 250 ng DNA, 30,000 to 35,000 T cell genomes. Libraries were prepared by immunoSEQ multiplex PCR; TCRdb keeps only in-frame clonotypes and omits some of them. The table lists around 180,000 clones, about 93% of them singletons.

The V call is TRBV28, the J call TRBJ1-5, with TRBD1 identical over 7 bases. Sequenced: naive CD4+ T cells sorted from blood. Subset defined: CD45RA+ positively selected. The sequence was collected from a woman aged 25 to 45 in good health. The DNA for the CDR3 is TGTGCCAGCAGCTTTCGAAAGGGACAGAATCAGCCCCAGCATTTT. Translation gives CASSFRKGQNQPQHF.